Listed below are T cell receptor beta chains from one sample, sequenced in a study of CD8 T cells in Susac syndrome. Each CDR3 protein gets one entry after TCRdb re-called the immunoSEQ multiplex PCR reads with MiXCR. The data show 160,000 or so distinct CDR3 sequences, just over 90% seen once. Sequencing was carried out using CD4+ T cells from PBMCs. These receptors were collected from a human donor in good health. Both conserved end residues are part of each CDR3. The order of the fields is V gene, D gene, J gene, clone size, CDR3 protein, CDR3 DNA. D genes are given only for firm matches. Only part of the rows carry a size: once, few, many, or a class if the clone is expanded.

TRBV10-3	-	TRBJ2-1	-	CAISESNSNEQFF	TGTGCCATCAGTGAGTCGAACAGCAATGAGCAGTTCTTC
TRBV6-1	-	TRBJ2-4	-	CASSGTGSRNIQYF	TGTGCCAGCAGTGGCACAGGGTCTCGAAACATTCAGTACTTC
TRBV20-1	TRBD2	TRBJ2-7	-	CSAISGGYEQYF	TGCAGTGCTATTAGCGGGGGATACGAGCAGTACTTC
TRBV19	-	TRBJ1-1	few	CASNGVVLAEAFF	TGTGCCAGTAATGGAGTGGTTTTGGCTGAAGCTTTCTTT
TRBV19	-	TRBJ2-1	-	CASTPSLYNEQFF	TGTGCCAGTACCCCGAGCCTCTACAATGAGCAGTTCTTC
TRBV7-2	-	TRBJ2-7	-	CASSLAAGLTPYEQYF	TGTGCCAGCAGCTTAGCTGCGGGCTTAACCCCCTACGAGCAGTACTTC
TRBV5-1	-	TRBJ2-5	-	CASSRAQKGETQYF	TGCGCCAGCTCCCGTGCACAGAAGGGGGAGACCCAGTACTTC
TRBV27	-	TRBJ1-2	once	CASSLWGTAYGYTF	TGTGCCAGCAGTTTATGGGGGACGGCGTATGGCTACACCTTC
TRBV6-1	-	TRBJ1-1	-	CASSGHPSGAFF	TGTGCCAGCAGTGGCCATCCGTCGGGGGCTTTCTTT
TRBV23-1	TRBD1	TRBJ1-2	-	CASSHLLQGQGGFAGYTF	TGCGCCAGCAGTCATCTTCTACAGGGGCAGGGGGGATTCGCAGGCTACACCTTC
TRBV29-1	-	TRBJ1-6	-	CSVRDGSSYNSPLHF	TGCAGCGTCCGGGACGGGAGCTCCTATAATTCACCCCTCCACTTT
TRBV5-8	TRBD1	TRBJ1-2	-	CASSLAATYGQGHYTF	TGTGCCAGCAGCTTGGCGGCCACCTACGGACAGGGCCACTACACCTTC
TRBV10-3	TRBD1	TRBJ2-1	-	CAISAGGSYNEQFF	TGTGCCATCAGCGCAGGGGGCTCCTACAATGAGCAGTTCTTC
TRBV7-8	-	TRBJ2-6	-	CASSPGRAGANVLTF	TGTGCCAGCAGCCCGGGGCGGGCCGGGGCCAACGTCCTGACTTTC
TRBV7-9	-	TRBJ1-6	-	CASSFFTGTNSPLHF	TGTGCCAGCAGCTTCTTCACAGGGACTAATTCACCCCTCCACTTT
TRBV20-1	-	TRBJ2-7	few	CSARDPASGDSYEQYF	TGCAGTGCTAGAGATCCGGCATCCGGAGACTCCTACGAGCAGTACTTC
TRBV5-6	-	TRBJ1-5	-	CASSLWGPDQPQHF	TGTGCCAGCAGCTTGTGGGGCCCCGATCAGCCCCAGCATTTT
TRBV13	TRBD1	TRBJ2-3	-	CASSSKQGADTQYF	TGTGCCAGCAGCTCAAAACAGGGGGCAGATACGCAGTATTTT
TRBV7-9	-	TRBJ1-1	-	CASSFTMNTEAFF	TGTGCCAGCAGCTTCACGATGAACACTGAAGCTTTCTTT
TRBV12-5	-	TRBJ1-5	-	CASGLVGSGYNQPQHF	TGTGCTAGTGGTTTGGTGGGATCAGGGTACAATCAGCCCCAGCATTTT
TRBV7-6	-	TRBJ1-1	-	CASSRDVPLGTEAFF	TGTGCCAGCAGCCGAGACGTCCCTCTGGGGACTGAAGCTTTCTTT
TRBV12-3/TRBV12-4	-	TRBJ2-3	-	CASSPGGHTDTQYF	TGTGCCAGCAGTCCGGGCGGCCACACAGATACGCAGTATTTT
TRBV29-1	-	TRBJ1-1	once	CSHRGGTNTEAFF	TGCAGTCACCGAGGAGGGACGAACACTGAAGCTTTCTTT
TRBV20-1	TRBD2	TRBJ2-3	once	CSADGGGTDTQYF	TGCAGTGCTGATGGGGGAGGGACAGATACGCAGTATTTT
TRBV6-6	TRBD1	TRBJ1-4	-	CASRQGTATNEKLFF	TGTGCCAGCCGACAGGGGACTGCAACTAATGAAAAACTGTTTTTT
TRBV5-6	-	TRBJ1-4	once	CASSLRQNEKLFF	TGTGCCAGCAGCCTCCGACAGAATGAAAAACTGTTTTTT
TRBV7-9	TRBD1	TRBJ2-5	-	CASSHPGTGGEETQYF	TGTGCCAGCAGCCATCCGGGGACAGGGGGAGAGGAGACCCAGTACTTC
TRBV5-1	TRBD2	TRBJ2-5	-	CASSLVSGGPETQYF	TGCGCCAGCAGCTTGGTTAGCGGGGGGCCCGAGACCCAGTACTTC
TRBV12-3/TRBV12-4	-	TRBJ1-5	-	CASSSGPLGNQPQHF	TGTGCCAGCAGTTCCGGCCCCCTAGGCAATCAGCCCCAGCATTTT
TRBV20-1	-	TRBJ1-2	-	CSASEGRNYGYTF	TGCAGTGCTAGCGAGGGGAGGAACTATGGCTACACCTTC
TRBV5-4	-	TRBJ2-5	-	CASSAGTPLDQETQYF	TGTGCCAGCAGCGCCGGGACACCTTTGGACCAAGAGACCCAGTACTTC
TRBV23-1	TRBD1	TRBJ1-5	-	CASSQKTGYVRWPQHF	TGCGCCAGCAGTCAAAAGACAGGGTACGTCCGTTGGCCCCAGCATTTT
TRBV18	-	TRBJ1-4	-	CASSPGANEKLFF	TGTGCCAGCTCACCAGGCGCCAATGAAAAACTGTTTTTT
TRBV6-1	TRBD2	TRBJ2-5	few	CASSPPGLAGETQYF	TGTGCCAGCAGCCCTCCGGGACTAGCAGGGGAGACCCAGTACTTC
TRBV6-5	TRBD2	TRBJ2-3	-	CASSYSGTSGYTQYF	TGTGCCAGCAGTTATTCGGGGACTAGCGGATATACGCAGTATTTT
TRBV6-5	-	TRBJ2-7	-	CASSRDGRTYEQYF	TGTGCCAGCAGTCGGGACGGGCGAACCTACGAGCAGTACTTC
TRBV3-1	-	TRBJ2-2	once	CASSQGSGELFF	TGTGCCAGCAGCCAGGGTTCCGGGGAGCTGTTTTTT
TRBV7-2	TRBD2	TRBJ2-3	-	CASSQRGPTDTQYF	TGTGCCAGCAGCCAGCGGGGGCCCACAGATACGCAGTATTTT
TRBV19	-	TRBJ2-5	-	CASSISGAVQKTQYF	TGTGCCAGTAGTATATCGGGAGCGGTACAGAAGACCCAGTACTTC
TRBV19	TRBD2	TRBJ2-1	-	CASRRPRGGEQFF	TGTGCCAGTAGAAGACCTCGGGGGGGGGAGCAGTTCTTC
TRBV5-1	-	TRBJ1-5	once	CASSLGMDQPQHF	TGCGCCAGCAGCTTGGGAATGGATCAGCCCCAGCATTTT
TRBV5-1	TRBD2	TRBJ2-5	once	CASSRTTSGGETQYF	TGCGCCAGCAGCCGAACCACTAGCGGGGGTGAGACCCAGTACTTC
TRBV9	-	TRBJ2-5	-	CASSVGGLPGQETQYF	TGTGCCAGCAGCGTAGGCGGACTACCGGGACAAGAGACCCAGTACTTC
TRBV10-3	-	TRBJ2-7	-	CAISEVGNSYEQYF	TGTGCCATCAGTGAGGTTGGCAACTCCTACGAGCAGTACTTC
TRBV30	-	TRBJ2-5	-	CAWSDLLPQETQYF	TGTGCCTGGAGTGACCTCCTCCCCCAAGAGACCCAGTACTTC
TRBV29-1	-	TRBJ2-7	-	CSVGLSSYEQYF	TGCAGCGTGGGACTGAGCTCCTACGAGCAGTACTTC
TRBV19	-	TRBJ2-6	-	CASKEGAGGANVLTF	TGTGCCAGTAAGGAGGGGGCTGGTGGGGCCAACGTCCTGACTTTC
TRBV14	-	TRBJ2-1	-	CASSQDVGGEQFF	TGTGCCAGCAGCCAAGATGTAGGAGGTGAGCAGTTCTTC
TRBV4-1	TRBD1	TRBJ2-4	-	CASSPGQGTKNIQYF	TGCGCCAGCAGCCCGGGACAGGGGACCAAAAACATTCAGTACTTC
TRBV27	-	TRBJ2-2	-	CASSLRGIGELFF	TGTGCCAGCAGTTTAAGAGGGATCGGGGAGCTGTTTTTT